This T cell receptor (beta chain) was documented in a study of T cell responses to AZD1222 COVID-19 vaccine. General study points: There were mostly white British donors and more females than males, and clonal diversity was possibly underestimated. With two AZD1222 doses given, Spike-specific TCR breadth and depth both rose.

Profiling relied on immunoSEQ multiplex PCR, and the TCRdb table lists in-frame clones only, not all of them. The table records 70,000 to 95,000 clones, more than 75% of them present only once. There are 14 residues in the CDR3. Per the germline V gene, CDR1 is SGHNT and CDR2 is YENEEA. Losses at the gene ends were 8 bases for V and 8 bases for J; bases not matched to a gene: 10. In regard to this clone: The antigen remains undetermined.

The TCR was taken from an adult in good health. The rearrangement links TRBV11-3 to TRBJ1-4; 8 nucleotides line up with TRBD1. The sequences come from peripheral blood, collected on day 0 of AZD1222 vaccination. The CDR3 here is CASSRGRDGEKLFF. CDR3 nucleotides: TGTGCCAGCTCCAGGGGGCGCGATGGCGAAAAACTGTTTTTT.